These 11 T cell receptor beta chains share one sample of origin, sequenced in a study of beta chain features in type 1 diabetes. Reverse transcription of all isolated RNA meant that expressed TCRB transcripts were sequenced. The repertoire was sequenced with immunoSEQ multiplex PCR; TCRdb's copy has only in-frame clones and lacks some. The data contain 400,000 to 500,000 clones, over 11% of them seen just once; the ten biggest clones take up roughly 0.038%. Sequenced input: naive CD4+ T cells from blood. The receptors here all came from a man aged 30 to 45 in good health.

The rearrangement links TRBV10-3 to TRBJ2-3; D is unresolved. Deletions cut 4 bases from V and 6 bases from J, with 17 bases between. This CDR3 comprises 15 residues. Germline V gene data show CDR1 as ENHRY and CDR2 as SYGVKD. The CDR3 loop is CAISAPRPTADTQYF. In nucleotides, the CDR3 is TGTGCCATCAGTGCCCCTAGGCCCACCGCGGATACGCAGTATTTT.

V and J are TRBV5-1 and TRBJ1-6, with a weak D call TRBD1 (5 bases). The V end lost 1 base, the J end lost 6 bases, and 11 bases lay between the germline ends. This CDR3 spans 15 amino acids. Germline CDR1 and CDR2: SGHRS and YFSETQ. CDR3 nucleotides: TGCGCCAGCAGCTTGACAGGCCAAGGTAATTCACCCCTCCACTTT. Encoded protein: CASSLTGQGNSPLHF.

The chain couples TRBV5-1 to TRBJ2-2, with a tentative D call TRBD1 (5 bases). V was clipped by 7 bases and J by 0 bases, with 16 bases between them. The CDR3 contains 16 residues. Germline V gives CDR1 SGHRS, CDR2 YFSETQ. DNA for the CDR3: TGCGCCAGCCAGTGGGGCGGCGATTCGAACACCGGGGAGCTGTTTTTT. Protein: CASQWGGDSNTGELFF.

This clone occurred a few times. A read error is the likely source, as a far larger clone sits one nucleotide away. The same CDR3 arises from other DNA sequences in this sample as well. The chain links TRBV11-2 to TRBJ2-3; D call uncertain. V was pared by 2 bases and J by 3 bases, with 0 bases between. Germline loops: CDR1 SGHAT, CDR2 FQNNGV. The CDR3 length is 11 residues. CDR3 coding DNA: TGTGCCAGCAGCTTAACAGATACGCAGTATTTT. Translating gives CASSLTDTQYF.

The chain carries TRBV5-6 and TRBJ1-1; weak D call: TRBD1 (6 bases). CDR3 length: 14 residues. The V gene lost 1 base and the J gene lost 6 bases, with 13 bases spanning the gap. The germline V gene has CDR1 SGHDT and CDR2 YYEEEE. CDR3 coding DNA: TGTGCCAGCAGCTTGTCACAGGGAGGCGCTGAAGCTTTCTTT. Encoded protein: CASSLSQGGAEAFF.

Worth noting for this clone: One junction end does not reproduce the germline sequence, and a read error may be involved. The chain has TRBV11-1 and TRBJ2-5, with TRBD2 matching 8 bases. Germline V gene data show CDR1 as SGHAT and CDR2 as FQDESV (reference sequence). The CDR3 loop spans 14 amino acids. The CDR3 DNA is TGTGCCAGCAACTTACCGGGAGGGGAAGAGACCCAGTACTTC. Translation: CASNLPGGEETQYF.

The V gene is TRBV4-1, the J gene TRBJ2-1; 8 bases are shared with TRBD2. J lost 5 bases, V lost 1 base, and 7 bases had no gene match. The CDR3 is made up of 16 amino acids. Germline V lookup: CDR1 MGHRA, CDR2 YSYEKL. CDR3 DNA: TGCGCCAGCAGCCAAGGTCCGGGGGGGCGAAACAATGAGCAGTTCTTC. It specifies CASSQGPGGRNNEQFF.

The J gene is TRBJ1-5, the V gene TRBV28; D may be TRBD1 (5 bases). V shed 8 bases and J shed 1 base, with 18 bases lying between them. CDR1 and CDR2 from the germline V gene are MDHEN and SYDVKM. The length of the CDR3 is 16 residues. CDR3 DNA: TGTGCCAGCGCCGAACAGGAGGCTAAGAGCAATCAGCCCCAGCATTTT. Protein sequence: CASAEQEAKSNQPQHF.

This clone occurred a few times. The V and J genes are TRBV14 and TRBJ2-3, with D perhaps matching TRBD2 (5 bases). The CDR3 is 14 amino acids. Germline V gives CDR1 SGHDN, CDR2 FVKESK. V was clipped by 0 bases and J by 8 bases, with 12 bases between them. For the CDR3, the DNA is TGTGCCAGCAGCCAAGAAGATACTAGGGCTACGCAGTATTTT. The encoded protein is CASSQEDTRATQYF.

This clone showed up just a few times. The chain links TRBV5-6 to TRBJ2-3; no clear D gene. Germline V gene data show CDR1 as SGHDT and CDR2 as YYEEEE. The V end lost 0 bases, the J end lost 6 bases, and 11 bases lay between the germline ends. The CDR3 spans 14 residues. The CDR3 DNA sequence: TGTGCCAGCAGCTTGGGCTATAAAACGGATACGCAGTATTTT. As protein: CASSLGYKTDTQYF.

In its sample, this clone was seen once. The rearrangement links TRBV7-2 to TRBJ1-6; no clear D gene. Trimming pared 11 bases from V and 7 bases from J, leaving 18 bases between. The CDR3 sequence is 14 residues long. CDR1 and CDR2 (germline): SGHTA, FQGNSA. The CDR3 DNA reads TGTGCCGTTGGAAGGAGGAATTTAAATTCACCCCTCCACTTT. Translating gives CAVGRRNLNSPLHF.